These 15 T cell receptor beta chains were sequenced from one sample in a study of T cell repertoires in cytomegalovirus infection. TCRdb re-called the reads with MiXCR, one entry per CDR3 protein. The table has about 440,000 distinct CDR3 sequences, 25% to 40% seen once. Source material: PBMCs. The receptors derive from a human donor in good health (CMV status not recorded). Some clones in this sample may be carry-over from other donors' samples.

This clonotype came up a few times. This chain connects TRBV29-1 to TRBJ1-1; the D gene is possibly TRBD1 (6 bases). The ends were cut back, 3 bases at V and 5 bases at J, with 13 bases in the middle. Per the germline V gene, CDR1 is SQVTM and CDR2 is ANQGSEA. The CDR3 runs 13 residues. The CDR3 DNA sequence: TGCAGCGTTGATCCCACAGGGCAAACTGAAGCTTTCTTT. It is translated as CSVDPTGQTEAFF.

A few counts support this clonotype. The chain employs TRBV7-2 and TRBJ2-3; TRBD2 matches at 9 bases. Germline V gene sequence: CDR1 SGHTA, CDR2 FQGNSA. After removal of 5 bases from V and 4 bases from J, the junction contained 7 bases not matched to a gene. The CDR3 length is 15 residues. The CDR3: CASSRGLAGADTQYF. CDR3 nucleotide sequence: TGTGCCAGCAGCCGGGGACTAGCCGGAGCAGATACGCAGTATTTT.

The genes are TRBV6-1 and TRBJ2-7; tentatively, D is TRBD1 (6 bases). The V gene's germline CDR1 is MNHNS and CDR2 SASEGT. This CDR3 is 11 amino acids long. The V gene lost 6 bases and the J gene lost 12 bases, with 15 bases spanning the gap. The CDR3 region has the DNA TGTGCCAGCAGCCGGGACACGGAGTGGTACTTC. This sequence encodes CASSRDTEWYF.

This clonotype was seen only a few times. V gene TRBV19 combines with J gene TRBJ1-1; maybe TRBD1 (5 bases). The CDR3 length is 18 residues. The germline CDR1 and CDR2 sequences are LNHDA and SQIVND (reference sequence). Trimming removed 4 bases at V and 1 base at J, with 22 bases between. The CDR3 here is CASSSPGRGTFQNTEAFF. CDR3 nucleotides: TGTGCCAGTAGTAGCCCAGGTAGAGGGACTTTTCAGAACACTGAAGCTTTCTTT. The full variable domain, rest sourced from reference TRBV19 and TRBJ1-1, is DGGITQSPKYLFRKEGQNVTLSCEQNLNHDAMYWYRQDPGQGLRLIYYSQIVNDFQKGDIAEGYSVSREKKESFPLTVTSAQKNPTAFYLCASSSPGRGTFQNTEAFFGQGTRLTVV.

In this sample, this clonotype turned up many times. This chain connects TRBV7-2 to TRBJ2-7; weak D call: TRBD2 (5 bases). The germline V and J ends were trimmed by 5 bases and 6 bases, with 14 bases remaining between them. There are 13 residues in the CDR3. Germline V gene lookup returns CDR1 SGHTA and CDR2 FQGNSA. The chain's CDR3 is CASSQVGVSEQYF. CDR3 DNA sequence: TGTGCCAGCAGCCAAGTCGGGGTGAGCGAGCAGTACTTC.

The chain joins TRBV19 to TRBJ2-1; 8 bases map to TRBD2. Germline lookup yields CDR1 LNHDA and CDR2 SQIVND (reference sequence). The CDR3 has 17 amino acids. V dropped 3 bases and J dropped 4; count of bases not matched to a gene: 11. CDR3: CASSIGGGGLKYNEQFF. CDR3 DNA: TGTGCCAGTAGTATCGGCGGCGGGGGGCTCAAATACAATGAGCAGTTCTTC. Together with reference TRBV19 and TRBJ2-1, the CDR3 gives the full variable domain: DGGITQSPKYLFRKEGQNVTLSCEQNLNHDAMYWYRQDPGQGLRLIYYSQIVNDFQKGDIAEGYSVSREKKESFPLTVTSAQKNPTAFYLCASSIGGGGLKYNEQFFGPGTRLTVL.

This clonotype was counted between two and nine times. The chain uses TRBV6-6 and TRBJ2-5; TRBD1 agrees at 10 bases. The junction had 13 bases not matched to a gene; V was cut back by 7 bases and J by 2 bases. The CDR3 loop spans 17 amino acids. Germline V gene sequence: CDR1 MNHNY, CDR2 SVGAGI (reference sequence). The CDR3 loop is CASTSAGDRGRQETQYF. The CDR3, as DNA: TGTGCCAGCACCTCCGCCGGGGACAGGGGAAGACAAGAGACCCAGTACTTC.

This clonotype turned up a few times. The V call is TRBV19, the J call TRBJ1-2; TRBD1 matches at 8 bases. The V gene's germline CDR1 is LNHDA and CDR2 SQIVND (reference sequence). CDR3 size: 17 residues. V was pared by 5 bases and J by 5 bases, with 16 bases of the junction left unmatched. This CDR3 reads CASSSRQGTRGEYGYTF. As DNA, the CDR3 is TGTGCCAGTAGTTCCCGACAGGGGACCCGTGGAGAATATGGCTACACCTTC.

The J gene is TRBJ2-7, the V gene TRBV15, with 9 bases that match TRBD1. Germline lookup yields CDR1 LNHNV and CDR2 YYDKDF (reference sequence). Trimming at V came to 0 bases and at J to 3 bases, leaving 3 bases not matched to a gene. The CDR3 is made up of 15 amino acids. CDR3: CATSRDEDRGYEQYF. CDR3 sequence (DNA): TGTGCCACCAGCAGAGATGAGGACAGGGGCTACGAGCAGTACTTC.

V gene TRBV4-1 combines with J gene TRBJ2-1, with TRBD1 matching over 8 bases. Unmatched junction bases numbered 7, after V lost 2 bases and J lost 10 bases. Germline V gene sequence: CDR1 MGHRA, CDR2 YSYEKL. The CDR3 consists of 14 residues. The CDR3 here is CASSQPRTGREQFF. CDR3 sequence (DNA): TGCGCCAGCAGCCAACCCCGGACAGGGCGCGAGCAGTTCTTC.

This clonotype appeared once. The CDR3 DNA sequence: TGCAGCGACCTGGGACGATCTGGAAACACCATATATTTT. Residues: CSDLGRSGNTIYF. The chain uses TRBV29-1 and TRBJ1-3, with D possibly matching TRBD1 (5 bases). Trimming took off 7 bases at V and 1 base at J, with 11 bases between the two ends. This CDR3 spans 13 amino acids. Germline V gene lookup returns CDR1 SQVTM and CDR2 ANQGSEA.

This chain joins TRBV27 and TRBJ2-7, with D maybe TRBD1 (6 bases). Trimming left V 6 bases short and J 4 bases short, with 16 bases between. This CDR3 contains 14 residues. The germline gives CDR1 MNHEY, CDR2 SMNVEV (reference sequence). CDR3 nucleotide sequence: TGTGCCAGCAGCCCCCTGGGGGCAATATACGAGCAGTACTTC. Its translation is CASSPLGAIYEQYF.

This clonotype was seen a handful of times. The CDR3 here is CASSPKLNRVTYNEQFF. The CDR3 DNA reads as TGTGCCAGCAGTCCGAAACTAAACAGGGTTACCTACAATGAGCAGTTCTTC. The V gene is TRBV27, the J gene TRBJ2-1; maybe TRBD1 (6 bases). Trimming left V 5 bases short and J 2 bases short, with 19 bases between. Looked up from germline, CDR1 is MNHEY and CDR2 is SMNVEV (reference sequence). The CDR3 has 17 residues.

V and J are TRBV3-1 and TRBJ2-5; 7 bases are shared with TRBD2. Germline V gives CDR1 LGHDT, CDR2 YNNKEL (reference sequence). This CDR3 spans 18 amino acids. V shed 0 bases, J shed 1 base, and the junction held 11 bases outside the gene matches. The CDR3 protein is CASSQEGPRGGVQETQYF. The CDR3 DNA follows: TGTGCCAGCAGCCAAGAAGGACCCCGCGGGGGAGTCCAAGAGACCCAGTACTTC.

At least ten counts were recorded for this clonotype. The chain combines TRBV7-2 with TRBJ1-5, with TRBD1 as a possible D gene (6 bases). The CDR3 has 19 amino acids. V was pared by 5 bases and J by 2 bases, with 25 bases between. CDR1 is SGHTA and CDR2 is FQGNSA in the germline V gene. CDR3 sequence: CASSPSGTKSGHGNQPQHF. CDR3 DNA sequence: TGTGCCAGCAGCCCATCCGGGACAAAAAGCGGGCACGGCAATCAGCCCCAGCATTTT.